Below are 19 T cell receptor beta chains sequenced from a single sample in a study of shared clonotypes between healthy human individuals. Profiling relied on immunoSEQ multiplex PCR, and the TCRdb table lists in-frame clones only, not all of them. The top ten clones hold about 0.45% of a sample with approximately 1,500,000 clones, 95% to 99% of them seen once. The sample consisted of naive CD4+ T cells sorted from blood. This sample's subset: CD45RA+ positively selected. The origin of the receptors is a man aged 30 to 39 in good health.

The rearrangement links TRBV6-5 to TRBJ1-3; 10 nucleotides match TRBD1. The CDR3 runs to 16 residues. Germline loops: CDR1 MNHEY, CDR2 SVGAGI. The V gene end was trimmed by 4 bases and the J gene end by 5 bases; junction bases not matched to a gene: 8. The CDR3 DNA follows: TGTGCCAGCAGTTCCCGGGACAGGGGATTCAGAAACACCATATATTTT. As protein: CASSSRDRGFRNTIYF.

Remarks on this clone: The same CDR3 also results from other DNA sequences found in this sample. The chain carries TRBV5-1 and TRBJ2-2; D call uncertain. Trimming removed 0 bases from V and 5 bases from J, with 5 bases in between. The germline gives CDR1 SGHRS, CDR2 YFSETQ. The CDR3 spans 13 residues. The CDR3 DNA reads as TGCGCCAGCAGCTTGGGGACGACCGGGGAGCTGTTTTTT. Translation: CASSLGTTGELFF.

V gene TRBV6-5 combines with J gene TRBJ2-1, with unresolved D. V was cut by 0 bases and J by 3 bases, with 12 bases left in between. Germline V gene sequence: CDR1 MNHEY, CDR2 SVGAGI. CDR3 length equals 16 residues. The DNA for the CDR3 is TGTGCCAGCAGTTACTCGGGGTCATTAGGCTACAATGAGCAGTTCTTC. Amino acids: CASSYSGSLGYNEQFF.

This rearrangement joins TRBV25-1 to TRBJ2-1, with D possibly being TRBD1 (5 bases). V dropped 5 bases and J dropped 4 bases, with 15 bases sitting between them. Germline lookup yields CDR1 MGHDK and CDR2 SYGVNS. The CDR3 consists of 15 residues. In DNA, the CDR3 is TGTGCCAGCAGTCGCAGGGTGTCGGGTTACAATGAGCAGTTCTTC. Protein sequence: CASSRRVSGYNEQFF.

The rearrangement joins TRBV5-5 to TRBJ1-2; D is possibly TRBD1 (5 bases). Germline lookup yields CDR1 SGHKS and CDR2 YYEKEE (reference sequence). The CDR3 totals 13 residues. Deletions cut 5 bases from V and 7 bases from J, with 15 bases between. CDR3 DNA sequence: TGTGCCAGCAGATTTACAGGAGACGGTGGCTACACCTTC. Translation: CASRFTGDGGYTF.

V and J are TRBV28 and TRBJ1-2, with D perhaps TRBD1 (5 bases). CDR3 size: 10 residues. Germline CDR1 and CDR2: MDHEN and SYDVKM. The ends were cut back, 8 bases at V and 8 bases at J, with 9 bases in the middle. CDR3 region: CASGGIGYTF. CDR3 bases: TGTGCCAGCGGGGGGATCGGCTACACCTTC.

Here the CDR3 reads CASSDKVLGTGGRGAEAFF. Written as DNA, the CDR3 is TGTGCCAGCAGTGATAAGGTTCTCGGGACAGGGGGCAGGGGAGCTGAAGCTTTCTTT. The gene calls are TRBV6-1 and TRBJ1-1, with TRBD1 identical over 12 bases. Germline V CDR1 and CDR2: MNHNS, SASEGT. Germline trimming cut 3 bases from V and 6 bases from J; bases unmatched to any gene: 17. This CDR3 has 19 amino acids.

The rearrangement uses TRBV11-2 and TRBJ1-5; D perhaps matches TRBD1 (5 bases). There are 14 residues in the CDR3. Trimming pared 2 bases from V and 7 bases from J, leaving 12 bases between. CDR1 and CDR2 (germline): SGHAT, FQNNGV. Written as DNA, the CDR3 is TGTGCCAGCAGCTTACAGGGAGTACGACAGCCCCAGCATTTT. Translated: CASSLQGVRQPQHF.

The chain employs TRBV6-1 and TRBJ2-7; tentatively, D is TRBD1 (5 bases). Germline-derived CDR1 and CDR2 are MNHNS and SASEGT. There are 11 residues in the CDR3. V was pared by 10 bases and J by 7 bases, with 14 bases between. The CDR3 DNA sequence: TGTGCCACTCCCACTGGACAAGAGCAGTACTTC. Translating it yields CATPTGQEQYF.

The chain uses TRBV14 and TRBJ2-1; TRBD2 is a possible D gene (6 bases). CDR1 is SGHDN and CDR2 is FVKESK in the germline V gene. The CDR3 is 14 amino acids. The V and J ends lost 4 bases and 7 bases respectively, with 14 bases between them. CDR3 region: CASSLVGGLNEQFF. Here the CDR3 DNA reads TGTGCCAGCAGCCTGGTGGGGGGTTTAAATGAGCAGTTCTTC.

This chain uses TRBV28 with TRBJ1-1; possible D gene TRBD1, 6 bases. Between the trimmed V and J ends, which lost 7 bases and 1 base, there was a span of 13 bases. The V gene's germline CDR1 is MDHEN and CDR2 SYDVKM. The CDR3 has 14 amino acids. The CDR3 DNA reads as TGTGCCAGCAATCCAGGGGTCCCGAACACTGAAGCTTTCTTT. This sequence encodes CASNPGVPNTEAFF.

The CDR3 coding sequence is TGTGCCAGCAGTTACTCGTCAAGGGTAACTAATGAAAAACTGTTTTTT. Encoded protein: CASSYSSRVTNEKLFF. The rearrangement joins TRBV6-5 to TRBJ1-4; D uncertain. Germline V lookup: CDR1 MNHEY, CDR2 SVGAGI. The CDR3 has 16 amino acids. V shed 0 bases and J shed 1 base, with 9 bases lying between them.

Points on this clone: The same CDR3 is also encoded by other DNA sequences in this sample. The chain recombines TRBV29-1 with TRBJ2-7; D remains ambiguous. CDR1 and CDR2 from the germline V gene are SQVTM and ANQGSEA. The CDR3 sequence is 11 residues long. V was shortened by 3 bases and J by 3 bases, with 6 bases between the two germline ends. The CDR3, as DNA: TGCAGCGTTGATGCAGGCTACGAGCAGTACTTC. This codes for CSVDAGYEQYF.

CDR3 in amino acids: CASGAGPFTYEQYF. The CDR3 region has the DNA TGTGCCAGCGGCGCGGGACCATTCACCTACGAGCAGTACTTC. This chain connects TRBV6-1 to TRBJ2-7; TRBD2 might be the D (6 bases). Germline assignment: CDR1 MNHNS and CDR2 SASEGT. V lost 8 bases and J 2 bases, leaving 16 bases between the germline ends. CDR3 length equals 14 residues.

The rearrangement links TRBV5-1 to TRBJ2-7; 12 bases are a match to TRBD2. CDR1 and CDR2 (germline): SGHRS, YFSETQ. V was clipped by 4 bases and J by 3 bases; unmatched bases: 5. The CDR3 consists of 15 residues. CDR3 residues: CASSVGLAGYYEQYF. The CDR3 nucleotides read TGCGCCAGCAGCGTCGGACTAGCGGGATACTACGAGCAGTACTTC.

V gene TRBV5-1 combines with J gene TRBJ2-7; 10 nucleotides line up with TRBD2. The CDR3 is 15 amino acids. V shed 3 bases and J 5 bases; nucleotides not matched to a gene: 8. The V gene's germline CDR1 is SGHRS and CDR2 YFSETQ. CDR3 in DNA: TGCGCCAGCAGCTCCTCTAGCGGGAGTGTCCACGAGCAGTACTTC. Protein product: CASSSSSGSVHEQYF.

This chain uses TRBV5-8 with TRBJ2-5; 7 bases are a match to TRBD1. The trim removed 5 bases at V and 3 bases at J, leaving 7 bases unmatched. This CDR3 is 14 amino acids long. Germline-derived CDR1 and CDR2 are SGHTS and YDEGEE. CDR3 in amino acids: CASRLSGQKETQYF. The CDR3 DNA reads as TGTGCCAGCAGGCTCTCGGGACAGAAAGAGACCCAGTACTTC.

J is TRBJ2-5 and V is TRBV25-1; unclear D gene. Germline V gene sequence: CDR1 MGHDK, CDR2 SYGVNS. V was cut by 3 bases and J by 2 bases, with 13 bases left in between. The CDR3 loop spans 15 amino acids. CDR3: CASSDPGIGQETQYF. DNA of the CDR3: TGTGCCAGCAGTGACCCGGGTATTGGACAAGAGACCCAGTACTTC.

This clone was recorded once. The chain carries TRBV19 and TRBJ2-5; 8 bases fit TRBD2. The CDR3 is 15 residues long. The V gene's germline CDR1 is LNHDA and CDR2 SQIVND (reference sequence). The V and J ends lost 1 base and 7 bases, in that order; junction bases with no gene match: 8. The CDR3 DNA is TGTGCCAGTAGTATAGCGGGAGGGGGAGCAGCGACCCAGTACTTC. Protein: CASSIAGGGAATQYF.